A selection of T cell receptor beta chains follows, all from one sample in a study of beta chain features in type 1 diabetes. The assay was immunoSEQ multiplex PCR, and TCRdb's table has in-frame clones only and misses some. The data contain some 250,000 clones, 25% to 30% of them seen just once; the ten biggest clones take up approximately 4%. The sample was central memory CD4+ T cells from blood. All receptors derive from a man aged 25-45 years in good health. CDR3s leave out the opening cysteine and the closing phenylalanine or tryptophan. Fields, in order: V gene, J gene, CDR3 protein.

v_gene: TRBV14
j_gene: TRBJ2-5
CDR3aa: ASSQDAGVQETQY

v_gene: TRBV2
j_gene: TRBJ2-1
CDR3aa: ATLDREISGEQF

v_gene: TRBV7-9
j_gene: TRBJ1-6
CDR3aa: ASSLGEGYSPLH

v_gene: TRBV20-1
j_gene: TRBJ2-1
CDR3aa: SAPRDPEQF

v_gene: TRBV11-2
j_gene: TRBJ2-3
CDR3aa: ASSSLPGLGSTDTQY

v_gene: TRBV18
j_gene: TRBJ2-5
CDR3aa: ASSRQETQY

v_gene: TRBV10-3
j_gene: TRBJ1-4
CDR3aa: AISVGHNEKLF

v_gene: TRBV7-8
j_gene: TRBJ2-2
CDR3aa: ASSLVKDTNTGELF

v_gene: TRBV7-6
j_gene: TRBJ2-5
CDR3aa: ASSPSRTSAQETQY

v_gene: TRBV9
j_gene: TRBJ2-7
CDR3aa: ASSVALLGEQY

v_gene: TRBV29-1
j_gene: TRBJ2-1
CDR3aa: SVDPGRGSYNEQF

v_gene: TRBV10-2
j_gene: TRBJ1-5
CDR3aa: ASSDPGDSNQPQH

v_gene: TRBV11-2
j_gene: TRBJ2-7
CDR3aa: ASSPGQGSYEQY

v_gene: TRBV7-9
j_gene: TRBJ2-1
CDR3aa: ASSLTSGYNEQF

v_gene: TRBV1
j_gene: TRBJ2-7
CDR3aa: TSSHRTDSSSYEQY

v_gene: TRBV7-8
j_gene: TRBJ2-1
CDR3aa: ASSLGAAPYNEQF

v_gene: TRBV29-1
j_gene: TRBJ2-4
CDR3aa: SPRTLAKNIQY

v_gene: TRBV9
j_gene: TRBJ2-1
CDR3aa: ASSVGLAGDNEQF

v_gene: TRBV6-5
j_gene: TRBJ2-7
CDR3aa: ATKGDRAYEQY

v_gene: TRBV5-4
j_gene: TRBJ2-3
CDR3aa: ASSLKGTDTQY

v_gene: TRBV11-2
j_gene: TRBJ1-3
CDR3aa: ASSLGGGNTIY